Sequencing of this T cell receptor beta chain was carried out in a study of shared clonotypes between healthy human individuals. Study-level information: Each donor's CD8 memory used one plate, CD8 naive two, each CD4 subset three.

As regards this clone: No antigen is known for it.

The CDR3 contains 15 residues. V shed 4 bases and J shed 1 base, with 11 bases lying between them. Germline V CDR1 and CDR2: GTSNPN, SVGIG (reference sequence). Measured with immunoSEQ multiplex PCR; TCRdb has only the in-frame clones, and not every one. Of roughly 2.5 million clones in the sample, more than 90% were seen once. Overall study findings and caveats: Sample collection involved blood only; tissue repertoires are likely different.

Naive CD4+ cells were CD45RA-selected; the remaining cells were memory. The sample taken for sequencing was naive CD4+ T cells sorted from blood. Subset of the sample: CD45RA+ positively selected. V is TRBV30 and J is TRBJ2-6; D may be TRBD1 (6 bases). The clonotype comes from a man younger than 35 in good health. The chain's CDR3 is CAWTIRGSGANVLTF. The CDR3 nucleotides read TGTGCCTGGACCATAAGGGGGTCTGGGGCCAACGTCCTGACTTTC.